Listed below are T cell receptor beta chains from one sample, sequenced in a study of blood T cell repertoires in COVID-19. Profiling relied on immunoSEQ multiplex PCR, and the TCRdb table lists in-frame clones only, not all of them. The sample includes around 110,000 clones, over 80% of them seen just once. The sequencing input was peripheral blood. Source of these receptors: a woman aged 70-85 years with acute or convalescent COVID-19. The CDR3 runs from the conserved cysteine through the conserved F or W. A D gene is named only where the DNA matches it firmly. Clone size is given for some rows only: seen once, a few or many times, or a class if the clone is expanded.

v_call	clone_size	j_call	cdr3_length	d_call	cdr3_nt	cdr3_aa
TRBV3-1/TRBV3-2	-	TRBJ2-3	15	-	TGTGCCAGCAGCCAACAGGGGTCCCGTACTCCTACGCAGTATTTT	CASSQQGSRTPTQYF
TRBV5-6	-	TRBJ2-7	15	TRBD1	TGTGCCAGCAGCTTTAAAGGACAGGGAACCTACGAGCAGTACTTC	CASSFKGQGTYEQYF
TRBV18	-	TRBJ2-5	14	TRBD1	TGTGCCAGCTCCCGGACAGGGTATAAGGAGACCCAGTACTTC	CASSRTGYKETQYF
TRBV6-5	once	TRBJ2-3	14	TRBD1	TGTGCCAGCAGTAAACGACAGGGCGCAGATACGCAGTATTTT	CASSKRQGADTQYF
TRBV25-1	few	TRBJ1-2	15	-	TGTGCCAGCAGTGAATTTAAGGGGTCAGACTATGGCTACACCTTC	CASSEFKGSDYGYTF
TRBV18	once	TRBJ2-1	14	TRBD1	TGTGCCAGCTCACCAGGGACAGCCTACAATGAGCAGTTCTTC	CASSPGTAYNEQFF
TRBV5-6	-	TRBJ2-2	14	-	TGTGCCAGCAGCTCAATGGGAGGAGAGGAGGAGCTGTTTTTT	CASSSMGGEEELFF
TRBV29-1	-	TRBJ2-3	16	TRBD2	TGCAGCGTTGCCTACTCTAGCGGGGGGGCCACAGATACGCAGTATTTT	CSVAYSSGGATDTQYF
TRBV2	-	TRBJ2-2	16	TRBD2	TGTGCCAGGGCAAAAGGCAGCGGGGGGGCCTCCGGGGAGCTGTTTTTT	CARAKGSGGASGELFF
TRBV6-5	-	TRBJ1-2	13	TRBD1	TGTGCCAGCCTCGGACAGGGACAAGATGGCTACACCTTC	CASLGQGQDGYTF
TRBV10-3	-	TRBJ2-7	14	TRBD1	TGTGCCATCAGACCGGGACAGGGGGCGGGTGAGCAGTACTTC	CAIRPGQGAGEQYF
TRBV18	-	TRBJ1-4	16	-	TGTGCCAGCTCACCCCGGGGAGGCCTCCCGAATGAAAAACTGTTTTTT	CASSPRGGLPNEKLFF
TRBV18	-	TRBJ1-4	15	TRBD1	TGTGCCAGCTCACTGGACAGGGCAACTAATGAAAAACTGTTTTTT	CASSLDRATNEKLFF
TRBV11-3	-	TRBJ2-7	17	TRBD1	TGTGCCAGCAGCTTAGGTACCGGGACAGGGAAAGAATACGAGCAGTACTTC	CASSLGTGTGKEYEQYF
TRBV2	few	TRBJ1-2	15	TRBD1	TGTGCCAGCAGTGCCGGACAGGGACTAATCTATGGCTACACCTTC	CASSAGQGLIYGYTF
TRBV6-5	-	TRBJ1-2	12	TRBD1	TGTGCCTGTCACAGGGGGGATTATGGCTACACCTTC	CACHRGDYGYTF
TRBV19	once	TRBJ2-7	14	TRBD2	TGTGCCAGTAGTGCGGCTAGCGGATCCTACGAGCAGTACTTC	CASSAASGSYEQYF
TRBV2	-	TRBJ2-7	15	-	TGTGCCAGCAGTGAACCGACTAGTTCACGCTACGAGCAGTACTTC	CASSEPTSSRYEQYF
TRBV21-1	few	TRBJ2-2	15	-	TGTGCCAGCCCACCATCGGCGGCTTGCACCGGGGAGCTGTTTTTT	CASPPSAACTGELFF
TRBV19	-	TRBJ1-1	14	TRBD1	TGTGCCAGTAGTTCCCGGACAGGGGGCACTGAAGCTTTCTTT	CASSSRTGGTEAFF
TRBV11-3	-	TRBJ2-1	15	-	TGTGCCAGCAGCTTAGATCAAGCCAGGAACAATGAGCAGTTCTTC	CASSLDQARNNEQFF
TRBV12-5	-	TRBJ1-1	14	-	TGTGCTAGTGGTTTGTCTCTACCTAACACTGAAGCTTTCTTT	CASGLSLPNTEAFF
TRBV2	-	TRBJ2-5	14	TRBD1	TGTGCCAGCAGGAGGGACAGGGCGCAAGAGACCCAGTACTTC	CASRRDRAQETQYF
TRBV6-2/TRBV6-3	few	TRBJ1-2	18	-	TGTGCCAGCAGTTACTATACCCCTAGCCAGGGGAAGAGGCATGGCTACACCTTC	CASSYYTPSQGKRHGYTF